This TCR beta chain was identified in a study of blood T cell repertoires in COVID-19. Study as a whole: Acute and convalescent COVID-19 specimens originated in the United States, Italy and Spain. PBMCs, B-cell-depleted T cells, or T cells provided the cDNA or gDNA that made up the material.

V lost 7 bases and J lost 4; bases outside the gene matches: 4. Germline values: CDR1 MNHEY, CDR2 SVGAGI. CDR3 length equals 13 residues. Sequencing used immunoSEQ multiplex PCR; TCRdb keeps in-frame clones, though not all of them. The sample carries 100,000 to 150,000 clones, 80% to 85% recorded once. This receptor was obtained from a woman in her sixties with active or convalescent COVID-19. Sequences were obtained from peripheral blood. This sequence joins TRBV6-5 and TRBJ1-3; 7 nucleotides line up with TRBD1. The CDR3 loop reads CASTDRAGNTIYF. CDR3 coding DNA: TGTGCCAGCACCGACAGGGCAGGAAACACCATATATTTT.